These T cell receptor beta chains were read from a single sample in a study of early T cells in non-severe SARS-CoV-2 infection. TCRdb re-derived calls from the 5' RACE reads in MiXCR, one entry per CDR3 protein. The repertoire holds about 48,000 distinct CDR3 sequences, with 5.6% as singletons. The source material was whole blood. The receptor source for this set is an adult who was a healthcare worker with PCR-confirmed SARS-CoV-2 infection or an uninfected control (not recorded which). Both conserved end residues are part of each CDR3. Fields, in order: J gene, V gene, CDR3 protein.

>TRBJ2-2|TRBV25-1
CASRGNSGNTGELFF
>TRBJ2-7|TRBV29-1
CSVGDGHEQYF
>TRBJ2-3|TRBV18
CASSPVNRADTQYF
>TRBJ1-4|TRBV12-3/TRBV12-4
CASSLRTGVDEKLFF
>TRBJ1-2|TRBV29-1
CSVGTVYGYTF
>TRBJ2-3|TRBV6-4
CASSDVVTDTQYF
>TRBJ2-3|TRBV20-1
CSAAGIKRTDTQYF
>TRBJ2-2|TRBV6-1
CASSEPLAGLRSTGELFF
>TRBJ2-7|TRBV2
CASRDRADYEQYF
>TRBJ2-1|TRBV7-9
CASSLVSGSFSYNEQFF
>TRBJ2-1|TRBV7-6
CASSLALRLAGGPQFF
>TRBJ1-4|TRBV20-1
CSARRSGDEKLFF
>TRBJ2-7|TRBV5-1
CASSSQSGSEYEQYF
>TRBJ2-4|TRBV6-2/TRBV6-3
CAHGRPTEGNIQYF
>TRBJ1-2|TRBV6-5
CASTRDRGALAIYGYTF
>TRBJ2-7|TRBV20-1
CSASHRRTSGSYEQYF
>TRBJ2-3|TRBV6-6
CASRRGTGADTQYF
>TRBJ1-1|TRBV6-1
CASLSTPVNTEAFF
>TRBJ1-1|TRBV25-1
CASSAPGQVTEAFF
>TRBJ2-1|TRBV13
CASSHRGGNEQFF
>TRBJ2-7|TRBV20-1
CSAPGVSGLYEQYF
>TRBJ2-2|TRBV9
CASSIAGRDTGELFF
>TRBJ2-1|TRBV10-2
CASTPDMTGGPNEQFF
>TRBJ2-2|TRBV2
CASSENAGSYTGELFF
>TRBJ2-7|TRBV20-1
CSASDGTRPYEQYF
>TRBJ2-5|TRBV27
CASSLRAAKETQYF
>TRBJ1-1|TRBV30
CAWSVRQLLGPEVFF
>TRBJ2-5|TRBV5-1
CASHLLAGVGETQYF
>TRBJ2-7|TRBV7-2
CASSPIAGGLWEQYF
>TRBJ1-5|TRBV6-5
CASNREGTNQPQHF
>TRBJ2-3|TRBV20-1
CSARAGYTDTQYF
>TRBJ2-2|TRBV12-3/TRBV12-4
CASSLAPSREGPTGELFF
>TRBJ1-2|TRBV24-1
CATSYPRGNRSYTF
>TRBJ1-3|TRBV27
CASKAFFSGNTIYF
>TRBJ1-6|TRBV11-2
CASSLHSSPLHF
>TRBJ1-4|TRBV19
CASGIAGGINEKLFF
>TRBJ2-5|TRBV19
CASSIGGGQETQYF
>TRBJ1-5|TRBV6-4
CAIILSRDRMNQPQHF
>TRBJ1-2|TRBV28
CASSFGGNYGYTF
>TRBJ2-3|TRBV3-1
CASSPGLAGTLDTQYF
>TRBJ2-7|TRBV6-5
CASSYAASGSSYEQYF
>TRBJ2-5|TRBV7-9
CASSPATTLPPQYF
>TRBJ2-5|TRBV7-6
CASSSLGTSSRETQYF
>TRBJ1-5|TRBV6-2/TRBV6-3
CASSAGRNQPQHF
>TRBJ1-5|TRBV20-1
CSAHQAIGTDSNQPQHF
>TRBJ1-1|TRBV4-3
CASSQERNRGAFF
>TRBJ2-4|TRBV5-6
CASSPTGVGIQYF
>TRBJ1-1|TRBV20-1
CSARVTGFTEAFF
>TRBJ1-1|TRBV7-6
CASSLEQNTEAFF
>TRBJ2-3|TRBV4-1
CASSQDPAGGLADTQYF
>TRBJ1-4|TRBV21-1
CASSETATNEKLFF
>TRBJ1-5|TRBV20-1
CSATGPRLEQPQHF
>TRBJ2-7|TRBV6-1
CASSDPLPGQYF
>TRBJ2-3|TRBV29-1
CSVDGTSGRTDTQYF
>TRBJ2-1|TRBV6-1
CASSESGTGGINEQFF
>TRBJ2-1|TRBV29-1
CSVPLTLGKYNEQFF
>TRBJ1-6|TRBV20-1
CSARDRTGSSYNSPLHF
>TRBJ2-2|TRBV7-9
CASSLKLRLAGKTGELFF